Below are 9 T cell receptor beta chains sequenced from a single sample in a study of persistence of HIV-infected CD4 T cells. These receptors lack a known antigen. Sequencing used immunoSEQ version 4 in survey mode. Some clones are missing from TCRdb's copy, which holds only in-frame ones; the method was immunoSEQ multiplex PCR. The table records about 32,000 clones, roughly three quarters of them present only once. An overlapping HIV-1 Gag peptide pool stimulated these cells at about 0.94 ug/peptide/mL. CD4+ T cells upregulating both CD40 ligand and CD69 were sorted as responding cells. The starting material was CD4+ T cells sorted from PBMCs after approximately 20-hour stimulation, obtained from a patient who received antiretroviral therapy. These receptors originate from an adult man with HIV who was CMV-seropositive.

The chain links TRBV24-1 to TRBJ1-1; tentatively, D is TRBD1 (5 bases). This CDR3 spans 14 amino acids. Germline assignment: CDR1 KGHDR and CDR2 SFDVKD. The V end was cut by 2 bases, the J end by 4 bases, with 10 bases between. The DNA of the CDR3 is TGTGCCACCAGTGATTCCCGTGGGACCACTGAAGCTTTCTTT. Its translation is CATSDSRGTTEAFF.

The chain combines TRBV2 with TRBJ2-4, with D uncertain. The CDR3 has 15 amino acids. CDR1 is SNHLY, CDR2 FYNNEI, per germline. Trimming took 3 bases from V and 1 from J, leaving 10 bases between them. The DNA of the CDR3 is TGTGCCAGCAGTGAGGACCCCTGGGCCAAAAACATTCAGTACTTC. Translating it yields CASSEDPWAKNIQYF. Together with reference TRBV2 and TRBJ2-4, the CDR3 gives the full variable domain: EPEVTQTPSHQVTQMGQEVILRCVPISNHLYFYWYRQILGQKVEFLVSFYNNEISEKSEIFDDQFSVERPDGSNFTLKIRSTKLEDSAMYFCASSEDPWAKNIQYFGAGTRLSVL.

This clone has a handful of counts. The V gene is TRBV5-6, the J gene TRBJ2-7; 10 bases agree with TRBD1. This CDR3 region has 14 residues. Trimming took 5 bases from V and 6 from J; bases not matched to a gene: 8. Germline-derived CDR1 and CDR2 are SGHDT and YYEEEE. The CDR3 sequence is CASSRDRGMSEQYF. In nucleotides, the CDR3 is TGTGCCAGCAGTCGGGACAGGGGAATGAGCGAGCAGTACTTC. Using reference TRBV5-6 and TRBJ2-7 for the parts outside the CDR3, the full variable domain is DAGVTQSPTHLIKTRGQQVTLRCSPKSGHDTVSWYQQALGQGPQFIFQYYEEEERQRGNFPDRFSGHQFPNYSSELNVNALLLGDSALYLCASSRDRGMSEQYFGPGTRLTVT.

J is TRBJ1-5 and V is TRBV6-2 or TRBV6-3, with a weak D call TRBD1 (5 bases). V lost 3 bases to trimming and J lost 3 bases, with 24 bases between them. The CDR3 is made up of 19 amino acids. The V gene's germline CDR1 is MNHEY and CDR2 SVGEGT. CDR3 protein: CASSYGGGKPTVANQPQHF. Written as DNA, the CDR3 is TGTGCCAGCAGTTATGGCGGGGGGAAGCCAACCGTTGCCAATCAGCCCCAGCATTTT.

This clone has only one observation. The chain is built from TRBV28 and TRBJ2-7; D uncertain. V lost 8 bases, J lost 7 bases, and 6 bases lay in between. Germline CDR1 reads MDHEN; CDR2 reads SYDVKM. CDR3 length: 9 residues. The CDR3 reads CASGLEQYF. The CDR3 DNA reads TGTGCCAGCGGTCTGGAGCAGTACTTC.

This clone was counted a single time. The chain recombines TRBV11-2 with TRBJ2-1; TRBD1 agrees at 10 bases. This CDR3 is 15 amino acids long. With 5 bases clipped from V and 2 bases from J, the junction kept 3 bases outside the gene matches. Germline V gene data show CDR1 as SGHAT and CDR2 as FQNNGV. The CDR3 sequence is CASSPDRGPYNEQFF. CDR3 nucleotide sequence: TGTGCCAGCAGCCCCGACAGGGGGCCCTACAATGAGCAGTTCTTC.

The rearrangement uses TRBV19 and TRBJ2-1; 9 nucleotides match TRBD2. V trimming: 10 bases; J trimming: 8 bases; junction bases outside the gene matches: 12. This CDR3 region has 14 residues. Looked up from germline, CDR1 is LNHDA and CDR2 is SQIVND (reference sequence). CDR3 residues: CATQGAGGRYEQFF. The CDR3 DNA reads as TGTGCCACCCAAGGGGCGGGGGGGCGATATGAGCAGTTCTTC. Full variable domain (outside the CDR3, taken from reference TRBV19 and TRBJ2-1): DGGITQSPKYLFRKEGQNVTLSCEQNLNHDAMYWYRQDPGQGLRLIYYSQIVNDFQKGDIAEGYSVSREKKESFPLTVTSAQKNPTAFYLCATQGAGGRYEQFFGPGTRLTVL.

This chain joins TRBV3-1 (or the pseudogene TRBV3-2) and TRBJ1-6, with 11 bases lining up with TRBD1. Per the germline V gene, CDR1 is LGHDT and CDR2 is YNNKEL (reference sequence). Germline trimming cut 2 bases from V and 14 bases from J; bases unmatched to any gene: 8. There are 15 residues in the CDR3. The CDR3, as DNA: TGTGCCAGCAGCCAAAGTGGGACAGGGGGTAGGGCCCTCCACTTT. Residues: CASSQSGTGGRALHF.

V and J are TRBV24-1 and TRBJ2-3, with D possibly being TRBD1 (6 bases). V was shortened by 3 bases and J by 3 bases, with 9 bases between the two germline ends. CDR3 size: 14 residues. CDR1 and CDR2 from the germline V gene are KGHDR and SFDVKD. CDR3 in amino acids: CATSDGQFTDTQYF. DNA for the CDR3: TGTGCCACCAGTGATGGACAGTTTACAGATACGCAGTATTTT.